Each of the 16 T cell receptor beta chains below was sequenced from the same sample in a study of control samples from healthy donors and cancer patients. Only in-frame clones appear in the TCRdb table, and some are missing; sequencing was by immunoSEQ multiplex PCR. Of roughly 370,000 clones listed, roughly 90% are singletons. Sequencing was done on a sample of PBMCs. Every receptor here comes from a man between 40 and 49 years old with head and neck cancer.

The rearrangement joins TRBV7-2 to TRBJ2-1, with 9 bases matching TRBD1. V was pared by 0 bases and J by 5 bases, with 8 bases of the junction left unmatched. The CDR3 is made up of 17 amino acids. Germline V gives CDR1 SGHTA, CDR2 FQGNSA. Here the CDR3 reads CASSLAGTGIANNEQFF. CDR3 nucleotide sequence: TGTGCCAGCAGCTTAGCGGGGACAGGGATAGCGAACAATGAGCAGTTCTTC. The variable domain in full, completed from reference TRBV7-2 and TRBJ2-1, reads GAGVSQSPSNKVTEKGKDVELRCDPISGHTALYWYRQSLGQGLEFLIYFQGNSAPDKSGLPSDRFSAERTGGSVSTLTIQRTQQEDSAVYLCASSLAGTGIANNEQFFGPGTRLTVL.

This chain links TRBV11-3 with TRBJ2-7, with 8 bases that match TRBD1. Unmatched junction bases numbered 7, after V lost 1 base and J lost 5 bases. This CDR3 region has 15 residues. From germline, CDR1 is SGHNT and CDR2 YENEEA. The CDR3 DNA sequence: TGTGCCAGCAGCTTAGGCGGACAGGGTATCGACGAGCAGTACTTC. It specifies CASSLGGQGIDEQYF.

The chain combines TRBV5-1 with TRBJ2-1; 7 bases line up with TRBD2. Germline V gives CDR1 SGHRS, CDR2 YFSETQ. This CDR3 region has 19 residues. V dropped 0 bases and J dropped 4; count of bases not matched to a gene: 16. Here the CDR3 DNA reads TGCGCCAGCAGCTTGGGAGGTCTAGCGGCCTCAAGCTGGTACAATGAGCAGTTCTTC. Amino acid sequence: CASSLGGLAASSWYNEQFF.

J is TRBJ2-7 and V is TRBV7-3, with 7 bases lining up with TRBD2. From germline, CDR1 is SGHTA and CDR2 FQGTGA. The CDR3 has 15 amino acids. V trimming: 0 bases; J trimming: 3 bases; junction bases outside the gene matches: 5. The CDR3 DNA reads as TGTGCCAGCAGCTTAACCAGCGGGATAAACTACGAGCAGTACTTC. As protein: CASSLTSGINYEQYF.

The chain carries TRBV5-1 and TRBJ2-5, with 9 bases lining up with TRBD1. The V gene end was trimmed by 1 base and the J gene end by 5 bases; junction bases not matched to a gene: 9. CDR1 is SGHRS, CDR2 YFSETQ, per germline. This CDR3 region has 16 residues. CDR3 amino acids: CASSLLQDRGLETQYF. DNA for the CDR3: TGCGCCAGCAGCTTGCTCCAGGACAGGGGTTTGGAGACCCAGTACTTC.

The V call is TRBV7-9, the J call TRBJ1-1, with D maybe TRBD1 (5 bases). The V end was cut by 6 bases, the J end by 3 bases, with 17 bases between. There are 15 residues in the CDR3. Germline V lookup: CDR1 SEHNR, CDR2 FQNEAQ (reference sequence). CDR3 in DNA: TGTGCCAGCAGGATGATCAGGGAGGTAGACACTGAAGCTTTCTTT. Translating it yields CASRMIREVDTEAFF.

This clone was seen a single time. This chain uses TRBV9 with TRBJ2-5; TRBD1 aligns across 9 bases. V trimming: 4 bases; J trimming: 2 bases; junction bases outside the gene matches: 6. Germline V gene data show CDR1 as SGDLS and CDR2 as YYNGEE. The length of the CDR3 is 15 residues. The CDR3 DNA follows: TGTGCCAGCAGCACGGAGGGGACAGGGCAAGAGACCCAGTACTTC. This translates into CASSTEGTGQETQYF.

The V gene is TRBV30, the J gene TRBJ2-7; unclear D gene. Germline CDR1 GTSNPN, CDR2 SVGIG (reference sequence). The CDR3 has 12 amino acids. The V end lost 6 bases, the J end lost 2 bases, and 11 bases lay between the germline ends. The DNA for the CDR3 is TGTGCCTGTGGATTCGGAGCCTACGAGCAGTACTTC. This translates into CACGFGAYEQYF.

The chain links TRBV29-1 to TRBJ2-6; D call uncertain. This CDR3 is 14 amino acids long. V shed 6 bases and J shed 0 bases, with 9 bases lying between them. Germline assignment: CDR1 SQVTM and CDR2 ANQGSEA. The DNA for the CDR3 is TGCAGCGTGACATTTTCCTCTGGGGCCAACGTCCTGACTTTC. As protein: CSVTFSSGANVLTF.

The chain carries TRBV5-4 and TRBJ2-3; tentative D call: TRBD1 (6 bases). CDR1 is SGHNT, CDR2 YYREEE, per germline (reference sequence). The CDR3 contains 15 residues. The ends were cut back, 0 bases at V and 0 bases at J, with 8 bases in the middle. The chain's CDR3 is CASSLGQGSTDTQYF. In DNA form, the CDR3 reads TGTGCCAGCAGCTTGGGTCAGGGGAGCACAGATACGCAGTATTTT.

CDR3 sequence reads: CASSYGQGVEKLFF. For the CDR3, the DNA is TGCGCCAGCAGCTATGGACAGGGTGTCGAAAAACTGTTTTTT. The chain links TRBV5-1 to TRBJ1-4; 8 bases agree with TRBD1. Losses at the gene ends were 3 bases for V and 8 bases for J; bases not matched to a gene: 6. The CDR3 loop spans 14 amino acids. Per germline, CDR1 SGHRS and CDR2 YFSETQ.

The V and J genes are TRBV7-9 and TRBJ2-7, with TRBD1 matching over 10 bases. Unmatched junction bases numbered 11, after V lost 5 bases and J lost 4 bases. The germline CDR1 and CDR2 sequences are SEHNR and FQNEAQ (reference sequence). The length of the CDR3 is 16 residues. The CDR3 DNA is TGTGCCAGCAGCATCCGAGGACAGGGGGTATATTACGAGCAGTACTTC. It specifies CASSIRGQGVYYEQYF.

V is TRBV5-1 and J is TRBJ2-7; 9 bases line up with TRBD1. V was clipped by 0 bases and J by 0 bases; unmatched bases: 4. Germline V lookup: CDR1 SGHRS, CDR2 YFSETQ. This CDR3 region has 16 residues. The CDR3 DNA reads as TGCGCCAGCAGCTTGGCCTGGACAGGGGTCTCCTACGAGCAGTACTTC. Encoded protein: CASSLAWTGVSYEQYF. The complete variable domain, with remaining parts taken from reference TRBV5-1 and TRBJ2-7, reads KAGVTQTPRYLIKTRGQQVTLSCSPISGHRSVSWYQQTPGQGLQFLFEYFSETQRNKGNFPGRFSGRQFSNSRSEMNVSTLELGDSALYLCASSLAWTGVSYEQYFGPGTRLTVT.

V gene TRBV7-8 combines with J gene TRBJ1-3; D might be TRBD1 (5 bases). Trimming removed 5 bases at V and 0 bases at J, with 11 bases between. The germline gives CDR1 SGHVS, CDR2 FQNEAQ. The length of the CDR3 is 15 residues. CDR3 sequence reads: CASSPWDGSGNTIYF. As DNA, the CDR3 is TGTGCCAGCAGCCCCTGGGACGGCTCTGGAAACACCATATATTTT.

The genes are TRBV5-1 and TRBJ1-1, with D possibly being TRBD1 (5 bases). Trimming cost V 4 bases and J 6 bases, with 13 bases left between them. The CDR3 contains 13 residues. The V gene's germline CDR1 is SGHRS and CDR2 YFSETQ. Here the CDR3 reads CASSGASTAEAFF. For the CDR3, the DNA is TGCGCCAGCAGCGGGGCCTCTACCGCTGAAGCTTTCTTT.

CDR3 residues: CASSQTRSSGNTIYF. In nucleotides, the CDR3 is TGTGCCAGCAGCCAGACACGAAGCTCTGGAAACACCATATATTTT. V and J are TRBV11-2 and TRBJ1-3; D uncertain. This CDR3 has 15 amino acids. Trimming shortened V by 5 bases and J by 0 bases, and 11 bases separated the two germline ends. Germline V gene data show CDR1 as SGHAT and CDR2 as FQNNGV.